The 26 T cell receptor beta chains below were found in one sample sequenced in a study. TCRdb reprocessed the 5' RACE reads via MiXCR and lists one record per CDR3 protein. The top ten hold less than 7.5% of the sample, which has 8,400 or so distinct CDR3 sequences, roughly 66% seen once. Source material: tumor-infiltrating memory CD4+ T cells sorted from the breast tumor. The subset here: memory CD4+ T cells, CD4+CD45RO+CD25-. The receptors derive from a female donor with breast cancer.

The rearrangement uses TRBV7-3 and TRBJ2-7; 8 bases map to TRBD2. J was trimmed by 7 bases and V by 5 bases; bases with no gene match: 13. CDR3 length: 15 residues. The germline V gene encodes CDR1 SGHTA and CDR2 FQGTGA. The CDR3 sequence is CASSPTSWREEEQYF. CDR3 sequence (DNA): TGTGCCAGCAGCCCTACATCTTGGCGGGAGGAAGAGCAGTACTTC.

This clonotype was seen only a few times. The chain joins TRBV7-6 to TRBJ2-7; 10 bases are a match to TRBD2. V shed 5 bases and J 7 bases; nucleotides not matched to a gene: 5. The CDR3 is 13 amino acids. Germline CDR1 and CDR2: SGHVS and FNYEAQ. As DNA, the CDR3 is TGTGCCAGCAGCCAGCGGGAGGGTGGAGAGCAGTACTTC. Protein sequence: CASSQREGGEQYF.

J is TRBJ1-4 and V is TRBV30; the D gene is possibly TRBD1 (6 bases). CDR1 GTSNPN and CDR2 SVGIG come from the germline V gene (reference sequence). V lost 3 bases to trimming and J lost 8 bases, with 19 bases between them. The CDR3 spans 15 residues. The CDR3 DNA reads TGTGCCTGGAGAGAGAAGGGGGGCGGTAGCGAAAAACTGTTTTTT. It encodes CAWREKGGGSEKLFF.

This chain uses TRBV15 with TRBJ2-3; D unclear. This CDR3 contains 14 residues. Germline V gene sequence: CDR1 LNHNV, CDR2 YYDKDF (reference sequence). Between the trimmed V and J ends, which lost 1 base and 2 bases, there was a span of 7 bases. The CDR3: CATSRGGVTDTQYF. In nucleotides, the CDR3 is TGTGCCACCAGCAGAGGTGGAGTCACAGATACGCAGTATTTT.

CDR3 DNA sequence: TGCGCCAGCAGCGACTTATTGGGCTACACCTTC. Translated, it gives CASSDLLGYTF. This chain joins TRBV5-1 and TRBJ1-2, with no clear D. Germline-derived CDR1 and CDR2 are SGHRS and YFSETQ. CDR3 size: 11 residues. Trimming pared 4 bases from V and 8 bases from J, leaving 9 bases between.

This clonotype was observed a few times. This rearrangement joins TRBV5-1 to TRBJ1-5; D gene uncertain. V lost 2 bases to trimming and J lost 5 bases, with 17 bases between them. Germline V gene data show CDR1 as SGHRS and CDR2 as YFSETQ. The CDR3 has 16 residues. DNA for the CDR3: TGCGCCAGCAGCTTAGGTCCCGCGGCTGGGGATCAGCCCCAGCATTTT. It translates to CASSLGPAAGDQPQHF.

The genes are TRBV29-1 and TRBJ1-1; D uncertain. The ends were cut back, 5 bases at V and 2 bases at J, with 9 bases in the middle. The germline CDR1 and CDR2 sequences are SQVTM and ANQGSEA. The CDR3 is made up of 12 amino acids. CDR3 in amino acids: CSVSGSNTEAFF. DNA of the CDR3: TGCAGCGTTTCCGGATCAAACACTGAAGCTTTCTTT.

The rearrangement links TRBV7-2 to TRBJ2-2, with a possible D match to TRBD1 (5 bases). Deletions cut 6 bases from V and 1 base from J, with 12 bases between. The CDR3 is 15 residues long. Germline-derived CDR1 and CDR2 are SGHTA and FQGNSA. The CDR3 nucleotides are TGTGCCAGCAGACGTCGGCAGGGGAACACCGGGGAGCTGTTTTTT. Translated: CASRRRQGNTGELFF.

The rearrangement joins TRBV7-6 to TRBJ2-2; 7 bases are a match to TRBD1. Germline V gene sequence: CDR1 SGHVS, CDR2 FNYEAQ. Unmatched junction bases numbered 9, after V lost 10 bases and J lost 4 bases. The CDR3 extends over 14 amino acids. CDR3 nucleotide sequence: TGTGCCATTACCCGAGCAGGGGGCACCGGGGAGCTGTTTTTT. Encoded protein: CAITRAGGTGELFF.

Written as DNA, the CDR3 is TGCAGTGCTCCCCGGACGCTCCTGGGAGAGCAGTTCTTC. Translation: CSAPRTLLGEQFF. J is TRBJ2-1 and V is TRBV20-1; no firm D call. Germline CDR1 DFQATT, CDR2 SNEGSKA (reference sequence). The CDR3 contains 13 residues. Trimming pared 5 bases from V and 10 bases from J, leaving 18 bases between.

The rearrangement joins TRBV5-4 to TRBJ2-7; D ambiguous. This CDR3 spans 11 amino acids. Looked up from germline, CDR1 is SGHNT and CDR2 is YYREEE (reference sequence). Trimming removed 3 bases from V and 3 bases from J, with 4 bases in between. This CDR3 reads CASSSNYEQYF. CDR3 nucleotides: TGTGCCAGCAGCTCGAACTACGAGCAGTACTTC.

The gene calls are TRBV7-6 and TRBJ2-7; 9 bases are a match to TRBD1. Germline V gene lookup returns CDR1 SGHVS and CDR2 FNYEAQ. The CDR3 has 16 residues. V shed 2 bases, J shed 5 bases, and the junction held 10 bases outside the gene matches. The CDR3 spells CASSLSPPGQGNEQYF. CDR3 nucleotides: TGTGCCAGCAGCTTATCACCCCCGGGACAGGGAAACGAGCAGTACTTC.

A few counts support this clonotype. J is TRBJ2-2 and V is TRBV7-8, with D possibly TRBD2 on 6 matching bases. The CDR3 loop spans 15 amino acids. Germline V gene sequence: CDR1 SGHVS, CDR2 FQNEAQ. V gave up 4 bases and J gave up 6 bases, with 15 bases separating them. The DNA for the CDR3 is TGTGCCAGCAGCTACCGGGACTCTTTGGCCGGGGAGCTGTTTTTT. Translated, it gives CASSYRDSLAGELFF.

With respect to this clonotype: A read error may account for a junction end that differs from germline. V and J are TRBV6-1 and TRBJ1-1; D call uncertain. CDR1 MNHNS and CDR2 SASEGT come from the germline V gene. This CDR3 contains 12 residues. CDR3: CASGEGRTEAFF. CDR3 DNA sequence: TGTGCCAGCGGTGAAGGGAGGACTGAAGCTTTCTTT.

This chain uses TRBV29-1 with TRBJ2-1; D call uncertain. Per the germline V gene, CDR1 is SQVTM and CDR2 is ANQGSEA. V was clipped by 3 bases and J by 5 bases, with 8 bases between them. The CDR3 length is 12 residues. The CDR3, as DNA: TGCAGCGTTGACTCTCTTCACAATGAGCAGTTCTTC. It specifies CSVDSLHNEQFF.

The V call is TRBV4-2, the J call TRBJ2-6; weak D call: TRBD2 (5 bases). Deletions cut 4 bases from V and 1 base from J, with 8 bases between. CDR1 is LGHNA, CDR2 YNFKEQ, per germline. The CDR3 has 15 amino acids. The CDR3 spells CASSRPGSGANVLTF. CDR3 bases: TGTGCCAGCAGCCGACCGGGGTCTGGGGCCAACGTCCTGACTTTC.

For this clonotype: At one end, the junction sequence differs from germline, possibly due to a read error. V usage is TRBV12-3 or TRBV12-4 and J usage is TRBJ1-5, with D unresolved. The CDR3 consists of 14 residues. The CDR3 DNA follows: TGTGCCAGCAGTACGGCTTTGAGCAATCAGCCCCAGCATTTC. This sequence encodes CASSTALSNQPQHF.

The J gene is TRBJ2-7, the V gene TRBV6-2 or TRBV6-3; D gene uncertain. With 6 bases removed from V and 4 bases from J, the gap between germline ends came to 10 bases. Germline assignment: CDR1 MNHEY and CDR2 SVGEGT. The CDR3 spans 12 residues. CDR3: CASSTTIYEQYF. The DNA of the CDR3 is TGTGCCAGCAGCACAACGATATACGAGCAGTACTTC.

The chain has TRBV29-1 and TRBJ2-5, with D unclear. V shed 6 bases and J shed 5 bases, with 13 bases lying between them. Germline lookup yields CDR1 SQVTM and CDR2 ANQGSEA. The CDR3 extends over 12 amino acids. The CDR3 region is CSVALIEETQYF. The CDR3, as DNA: TGCAGCGTAGCCCTGATCGAGGAGACCCAGTACTTC.

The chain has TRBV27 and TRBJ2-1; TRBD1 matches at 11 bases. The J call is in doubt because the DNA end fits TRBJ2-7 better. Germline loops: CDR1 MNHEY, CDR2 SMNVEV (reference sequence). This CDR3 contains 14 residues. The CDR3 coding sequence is TGTGCCAGCAGTTACGGACAGGGGGCGAGGGAGCAGTACTTC. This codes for CASSYGQGAREQYF.

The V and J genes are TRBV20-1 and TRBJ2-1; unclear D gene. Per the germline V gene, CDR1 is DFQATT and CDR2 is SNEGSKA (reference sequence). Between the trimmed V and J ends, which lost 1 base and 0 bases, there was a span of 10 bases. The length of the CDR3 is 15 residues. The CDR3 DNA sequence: TGCAGTGCTAGAGTACGGCGGAGCTCCTACAATGAGCAGTTCTTC. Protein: CSARVRRSSYNEQFF.

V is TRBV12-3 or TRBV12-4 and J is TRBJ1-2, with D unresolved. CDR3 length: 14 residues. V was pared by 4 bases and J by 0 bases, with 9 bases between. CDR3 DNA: TGTGCCAGCAGTTCGGGTCTTGCTAACTATGGCTACACCTTC. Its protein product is CASSSGLANYGYTF.

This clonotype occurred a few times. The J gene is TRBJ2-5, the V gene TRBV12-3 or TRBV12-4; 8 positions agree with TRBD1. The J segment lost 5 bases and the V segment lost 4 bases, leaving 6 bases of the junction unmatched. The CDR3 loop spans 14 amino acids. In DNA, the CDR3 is TGTGCCAGCAGTTCCTGGGACAGGTTTGAGACCCAGTACTTC. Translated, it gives CASSSWDRFETQYF.

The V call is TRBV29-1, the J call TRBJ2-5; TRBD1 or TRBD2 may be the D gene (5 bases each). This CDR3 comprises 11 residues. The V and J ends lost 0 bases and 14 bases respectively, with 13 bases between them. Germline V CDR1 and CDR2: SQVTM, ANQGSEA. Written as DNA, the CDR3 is TGCAGCGTTGAAGATCTGGGGGATCAATACTTC. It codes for CSVEDLGDQYF.

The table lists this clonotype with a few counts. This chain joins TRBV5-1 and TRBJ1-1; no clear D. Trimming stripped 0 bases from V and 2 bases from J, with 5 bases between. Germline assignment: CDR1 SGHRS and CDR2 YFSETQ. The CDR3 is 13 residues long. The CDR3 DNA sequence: TGCGCCAGCAGCTTGGTAACCAACACTGAAGCTTTCTTT. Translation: CASSLVTNTEAFF.

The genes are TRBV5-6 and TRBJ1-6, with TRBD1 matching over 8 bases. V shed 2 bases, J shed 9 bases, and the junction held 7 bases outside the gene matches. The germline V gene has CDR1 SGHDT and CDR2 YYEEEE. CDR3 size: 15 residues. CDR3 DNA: TGTGCCAGCAGCTTACCCCCAGGGGGCGGTTCACCCCTCCACTTT. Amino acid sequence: CASSLPPGGGSPLHF.